Presented here are 12 T cell receptor beta chains from one specimen sequenced in a study of blood T cells in healthy people across ages. Sample-barcoded 5' priming and a J-beta primer mix drove a second PCR of roughly 6 to 12 cycles. TCRdb reanalysed the 5' RACE reads using MiXCR and keeps one entry per CDR3 protein. The sample holds fewer than 900,000 distinct CDR3 sequences, roughly 34% seen once. Sequencing was performed on blood. These receptors all come from a man aged 18-30 years in good health.

This clonotype turned up a few times. The chain uses TRBV20-1 and TRBJ2-5; the D is unclear. The CDR3 extends over 11 amino acids. Germline V CDR1 and CDR2: DFQATT, SNEGSKA (reference sequence). The CDR3 here is CMIGKEETQYF. The CDR3 coding sequence is TGCATGATAGGGAAGGAAGAGACCCAGTACTTC.

The rearrangement joins TRBV28 to TRBJ2-3, with D unresolved. There are 12 residues in the CDR3. V was shortened by 2 bases and J by 7 bases, with 7 bases between the two germline ends. From germline, CDR1 is MDHEN and CDR2 SYDVKM. CDR3 nucleotides: TGTGCCAGCAGTTTAAAAGGGTATACGCAGTATTTT. It specifies CASSLKGYTQYF.

Notes on this clonotype: Possible read error: a much larger clone is one base away. The V call is TRBV12-3 or TRBV12-4, the J call TRBJ2-5; D is unresolved. The CDR3 covers 14 residues. The CDR3 loop is CASSPTASQGTQYF. CDR3 bases: TGTGCCAGCAGCCCAACAGCGTCCCAAGGGACCCAGTACTTC.

This clonotype came up a few times. The chain couples TRBV9 to TRBJ2-6; the D is unclear. Germline V gene data show CDR1 as SGDLS and CDR2 as YYNGEE. Trimming took off 2 bases at V and 4 bases at J, with 13 bases between the two ends. This CDR3 has 16 residues. CDR3: CASSVPRASGANVLTF. DNA for the CDR3: TGTGCCAGCAGCGTTCCTAGGGCTTCCGGGGCCAACGTCCTGACTTTC.

V gene TRBV28 combines with J gene TRBJ2-7, with D tentatively TRBD2 (5 bases). The germline V gene has CDR1 MDHEN and CDR2 SYDVKM. The ends were cut back, 3 bases at V and 4 bases at J, with 16 bases in the middle. CDR3 length: 15 residues. The DNA of the CDR3 is TGTGCCAGCAGTTTGGTCGGCGGGTCCGCTTACGAGCAGTACTTC. Translation: CASSLVGGSAYEQYF.

This clonotype was observed many times. V is TRBV12-3 or TRBV12-4 and J is TRBJ2-5; 13 nucleotides align to TRBD2. Trimming took 5 bases from V and 3 from J; bases not matched to a gene: 21. This CDR3 contains 21 residues. The CDR3 sequence: CASSTRSLAGGLTPRKETQYF. The CDR3 nucleotides are TGTGCCAGCAGTACCAGATCACTAGCGGGGGGGCTTACCCCACGCAAAGAGACCCAGTACTTC.

With respect to this clonotype: One base away lies a much larger clone, so this may be a sequencing read error. The chain uses TRBV24-1 and TRBJ2-5; D is possibly TRBD2 (6 bases). CDR3 size: 19 residues. The germline CDR1 and CDR2 sequences are KGHDR and SFDVKD. V gave up 1 base and J gave up 3 bases, with 23 bases separating them. CDR3 bases: TGTGCCACCAGTGATTTTCTTGGCGGAGCCCTCTCGGGGGAAGAGACCCAGTACTTC. It specifies CATSDFLGGALSGEETQYF.

V and J are TRBV23-1 and TRBJ1-4; unclear D gene. TRBV23-1 is labeled an ORF, and its function is uncertain. The CDR3 loop spans 18 amino acids. Trimming cost V 8 bases and J 0 bases, with 22 bases left between them. The CDR3: CASSVDVGRVTTNEKLFF. The CDR3 region has the DNA TGCGCCAGCTCCGTCGATGTGGGGAGGGTTACAACTAATGAAAAACTGTTTTTT.

Note on this clonotype: A much more abundant neighbour one base away suggests this may be a read error. The chain recombines TRBV20-1 with TRBJ1-1; D is perhaps TRBD1 (5 bases). The germline V gene encodes CDR1 DFQATT and CDR2 SNEGSKA (reference sequence). The germline V and J ends were trimmed by 5 bases and 4 bases, with 14 bases remaining between them. The CDR3 is 13 residues long. CDR3 region: CSARAGYGTEAFF. Here the CDR3 DNA reads TGCAGTGCTCGCGCAGGGTATGGCACTGAAGCTTTCTTT.

The rearrangement uses TRBV27 and TRBJ1-1; D is ambiguous. V lost 8 bases and J 9 bases, leaving 7 bases between the germline ends. This CDR3 region has 9 residues. Germline assignment: CDR1 MNHEY and CDR2 SMNVEV (reference sequence). The CDR3: CASCPKAFF. The CDR3 DNA is TGTGCCAGCTGCCCCAAAGCTTTCTTT.

This clonotype was detected once. Being one base from a much bigger clone, this may be a read error. J is TRBJ2-1 and V is TRBV10-3; the D gene could be TRBD1 or TRBD2 (5 bases each). The CDR3 has 16 residues. Germline V gene lookup returns CDR1 ENHRY and CDR2 SYGVKD. The CDR3 DNA reads as TGTGCCATCAGTCCAGGGACCTTTACGTCCTACAATGGGCAGTTCTTC. Translated: CAISPGTFTSYNGQFF.

The rearrangement joins TRBV12-3 or TRBV12-4 to TRBJ2-3; D not resolved. This CDR3 comprises 15 residues. V was shortened by 7 bases and J by 10 bases, with 24 bases between the two germline ends. The CDR3 loop is CASTVTNLEQISQYF. DNA for the CDR3: TGTGCCAGCACCGTCACTAACCTAGAACAGATTTCGCAGTATTTT.